These 24 T cell receptor beta chains came from one sample sequenced in a study of cytomegalovirus exposure and HLA in healthy donors. The PCR contained 60 Vbeta and 13 Jbeta primers. Sequenced by immunoSEQ multiplex PCR; TCRdb stores in-frame clones only, minus some. Found here are 80,000 or so clones, 70% to 85% of them singletons; the top ten hold around 20%. The sample consisted of PBMCs. The origin of the receptors is a man younger than 40 in good health and CMV-seropositive.

This clone was counted a few times. The chain employs TRBV4-3 and TRBJ2-1, with 15 bases matching TRBD2. This CDR3 spans 15 amino acids. Germline V lookup: CDR1 LGHNA, CDR2 YSLEER. Germline trimming cut 4 bases from V and 10 bases from J; bases unmatched to any gene: 5. CDR3 DNA: TGCGCCAGCAGCCTCCGGACTAGCGGGAGGGGGGAGCAGTTCTTC. It yields the protein CASSLRTSGRGEQFF.

The chain employs TRBV7-9 and TRBJ2-4; 7 bases fit TRBD2. CDR1 is SEHNR and CDR2 is FQNEAQ in the germline V gene (reference sequence). The CDR3 has 16 residues. V dropped 5 bases and J dropped 3; count of bases not matched to a gene: 10. CDR3 amino acids: CASSRGGGFGKNIQYF. CDR3 coding DNA: TGTGCCAGCAGCCGAGGCGGGGGATTCGGCAAAAACATTCAGTACTTC.

The chain combines TRBV7-2 with TRBJ2-2, with TRBD1 identical over 9 bases. The CDR3 has 17 amino acids. V lost 6 bases to trimming and J lost 8 bases; unmatched junction nucleotides: 16. The germline V gene encodes CDR1 SGHTA and CDR2 FQGNSA. CDR3 in DNA: TGTGCCAGCAGTCCCTCGGGGACAGGGATAAAGGCGGGGGAGCTGTTTTTT. This gives the protein CASSPSGTGIKAGELFF. The full variable domain, completed using reference TRBV7-2 and TRBJ2-2, is GAGVSQSPSNKVTEKGKDVELRCDPISGHTALYWYRQSLGQGLEFLIYFQGNSAPDKSGLPSDRFSAERTGGSVSTLTIQRTQQEDSAVYLCASSPSGTGIKAGELFFGEGSRLTVL.

The chain has TRBV14 and TRBJ2-2; D is perhaps TRBD2 (7 bases). Germline V gives CDR1 SGHDN, CDR2 FVKESK. V was shortened by 2 bases and J by 5 bases, with 15 bases between the two germline ends. This CDR3 is built from 16 residues. For the CDR3, the DNA is TGTGCCAGCAGCCAACGGCCGCGGGGGCGGACCGGGGAGCTGTTTTTT. Translation: CASSQRPRGRTGELFF.

The rearrangement uses TRBV13 and TRBJ1-4, with TRBD1 as a possible D gene (6 bases). Germline V gene data show CDR1 as PRHDT and CDR2 as FYEKMQ (reference sequence). There are 14 residues in the CDR3. V shed 4 bases and J shed 8 bases, with 14 bases lying between them. The CDR3 bases are TGTGCCAGCAGCTCTAGGACAGCAGGAGAAAAACTGTTTTTT. This gives the protein CASSSRTAGEKLFF. Supplemented by reference TRBV13 and TRBJ1-4, the full variable domain reads AAGVIQSPRHLIKEKRETATLKCYPIPRHDTVYWYQQGPGQDPQFLISFYEKMQSDKGSIPDRFSAQQFSDYHSELNMSSLELGDSALYFCASSSRTAGEKLFFGSGTQLSVL.

CDR3 sequence reads: CASSPLFQGGAYEQYF. DNA for the CDR3: TGTGCCAGCAGCCCGCTTTTCCAGGGAGGAGCCTACGAGCAGTACTTC. The chain has TRBV14 and TRBJ2-7; perhaps TRBD2 as D (6 bases). The V gene's germline CDR1 is SGHDN and CDR2 FVKESK. The CDR3 loop spans 16 amino acids. V was pared by 4 bases and J by 2 bases, with 18 bases between.

The gene calls are TRBV5-6 and TRBJ2-2; D ambiguous. Trimming removed 2 bases from V and 6 bases from J, with 8 bases in between. This CDR3 has 13 residues. Germline CDR1 reads SGHDT; CDR2 reads YYEEEE. The CDR3 region has the DNA TGTGCCAGCAGCTTCGACATCCCCGGGGAGCTGTTTTTT. Encoded protein: CASSFDIPGELFF.

This clone was seen only a few times. V is TRBV19 and J is TRBJ2-1; TRBD1 might be the D (5 bases). CDR3 length equals 16 residues. Germline V gene sequence: CDR1 LNHDA, CDR2 SQIVND (reference sequence). V lost 3 bases and J 2 bases, leaving 14 bases between the germline ends. The CDR3 sequence: CASSMRDRGPYNEQFF. For the CDR3, the DNA is TGTGCCAGTAGTATGAGAGACAGAGGCCCCTACAATGAGCAGTTCTTC.

The chain is built from TRBV29-1 and TRBJ2-1, with 9 nucleotides matching TRBD2. Trimming at V came to 6 bases and at J to 5 bases, leaving 8 bases not matched to a gene. Germline CDR1 reads SQVTM; CDR2 reads ANQGSEA. The CDR3 contains 14 residues. The DNA for the CDR3 is TGCAGCGTCTTCTTAAGCGGGGGGCACAATGAGCAGTTCTTC. Translation: CSVFLSGGHNEQFF.

The chain uses TRBV5-4 and TRBJ1-1; 8 nucleotides line up with TRBD1. CDR3 length equals 15 residues. Germline assignment: CDR1 SGHNT and CDR2 YYREEE (reference sequence). Unmatched junction bases numbered 8, after V lost 4 bases and J lost 3 bases. CDR3 amino acids: CASSAIQGGDTEAFF. DNA for the CDR3: TGTGCCAGCAGCGCAATACAGGGGGGGGACACTGAAGCTTTCTTT.

The rearrangement links TRBV4-1 to TRBJ2-2; 8 positions agree with TRBD2. The germline CDR1 and CDR2 sequences are MGHRA and YSYEKL. The V and J ends lost 3 bases and 4 bases, in that order; junction bases with no gene match: 10. The CDR3 loop spans 17 amino acids. The CDR3 is CASSQAAGATITGELFF. CDR3 DNA sequence: TGCGCCAGCAGCCAGGCAGCGGGGGCCACCATCACCGGGGAGCTGTTTTTT.

The chain links TRBV6-6 to TRBJ1-5, with 7 nucleotides matching TRBD1. Germline loops: CDR1 MNHNY, CDR2 SVGAGI (reference sequence). With 7 bases clipped from V and 2 bases from J, the junction kept 8 bases outside the gene matches. The length of the CDR3 is 15 residues. The CDR3 region is CASTWDRRGNQPQHF. The DNA of the CDR3 is TGTGCCAGCACTTGGGACAGAAGGGGCAATCAGCCCCAGCATTTT.

The chain recombines TRBV30 with TRBJ2-1, with TRBD1 matching over 8 bases. Germline-derived CDR1 and CDR2 are GTSNPN and SVGIG (reference sequence). The CDR3 length is 14 residues. Trimming took 5 bases from V and 5 from J; bases not matched to a gene: 8. The CDR3 region is CAWGQGTPHNEQFF. The CDR3 bases are TGTGCCTGGGGACAGGGCACCCCACACAATGAGCAGTTCTTC.

The V call is TRBV7-8, the J call TRBJ2-2; 9 bases map to TRBD2. The CDR3 extends over 15 amino acids. The V and J ends lost 8 bases and 3 bases, in that order; junction bases with no gene match: 7. Germline V CDR1 and CDR2: SGHVS, FQNEAQ. In DNA form, the CDR3 reads TGTGCCAGCGTTTTGGCGGGGGGGCACACCGGGGAGCTGTTTTTT. Protein: CASVLAGGHTGELFF.

This chain connects TRBV2 to TRBJ2-4; 7 bases align to TRBD1. This CDR3 is built from 17 residues. The V segment lost 0 bases and the J segment 4 bases; nucleotides outside the gene matches: 9. Germline CDR1 reads SNHLY; CDR2 reads FYNNEI. In DNA, the CDR3 is TGTGCCAGCAGTGAAGCGCTTCTCCGACAGGGTAAAAACATTCAGTACTTC. This sequence encodes CASSEALLRQGKNIQYF.

This clone was detected only a few times. The chain recombines TRBV5-1 with TRBJ2-2; 10 bases line up with TRBD1. CDR1 and CDR2 from the germline V gene are SGHRS and YFSETQ. With V trimmed by 4 bases and J by 6 bases, 15 bases remained unmatched. There are 18 residues in the CDR3. The DNA of the CDR3 is TGCGCCAGCAGCCGCACCCCGGGACAGGGGATAAAGTCCGGGGAGCTGTTTTTT. Encoded protein: CASSRTPGQGIKSGELFF.

The V call is TRBV27, the J call TRBJ2-3, with TRBD2 identical over 16 bases. There are 19 residues in the CDR3. Germline CDR1 and CDR2: MNHEY and SMNVEV (reference sequence). After removal of 5 bases from V and 0 bases from J, the junction contained 8 bases not matched to a gene. The CDR3 coding sequence is TGTGCCAGCAGTCCTCCCGGGACTAGCGGGAGGGAGAGCACAGATACGCAGTATTTT. Its translation: CASSPPGTSGRESTDTQYF.

This chain links TRBV18 with TRBJ1-1, with 7 bases fitting TRBD1. The V gene's germline CDR1 is KGHSH and CDR2 LQKENI. J lost 4 bases, V lost 3 bases, and 5 bases had no gene match. The CDR3 totals 14 residues. The CDR3 nucleotides are TGTGCCAGCTCACCTGAGGGGGCAAGCACTGAAGCTTTCTTT. It yields the protein CASSPEGASTEAFF.

A single count supports this clone. As DNA, the CDR3 is TGTGCCAGCAGTGAACTGAGGACAGAGCACTTCTACACTGAAGCTTTCTTT. Translated, it gives CASSELRTEHFYTEAFF. This chain uses TRBV6-1 with TRBJ1-1; a possible D gene is TRBD1 (6 bases). V lost 2 bases, J lost 3 bases, and 19 bases lay in between. The CDR3 runs 17 residues. Looked up from germline, CDR1 is MNHNS and CDR2 is SASEGT.

The chain joins TRBV30 to TRBJ2-3, with D perhaps TRBD2 (5 bases). There are 15 residues in the CDR3. V lost 0 bases and J 0 bases, leaving 10 bases between the germline ends. Germline V lookup: CDR1 GTSNPN, CDR2 SVGIG (reference sequence). This chain's CDR3 is CAWSVRTGSTDTQYF. The CDR3, as DNA: TGTGCCTGGAGTGTCAGGACTGGGAGCACAGATACGCAGTATTTT. The whole variable domain, remainder taken from reference TRBV30 and TRBJ2-3, is SQTIHQWPATLVQPVGSPLSLECTVEGTSNPNLYWYRQAAGRGLQLLFYSVGIGQISSEVPQNLSASRPQDRQFILSSKKLLLSDSGFYLCAWSVRTGSTDTQYFGPGTRLTVL.

The CDR3 sequence: CASSTTGDTGELFF. The CDR3 region has the DNA TGTGCCAGCAGTACAACAGGGGACACCGGGGAGCTGTTTTTT. The rearrangement joins TRBV27 to TRBJ2-2; TRBD1 matches at 7 bases. Looked up from germline, CDR1 is MNHEY and CDR2 is SMNVEV (reference sequence). The V and J ends lost 5 bases and 3 bases, in that order; junction bases with no gene match: 3. This CDR3 spans 14 amino acids.

With respect to this clone: Mismatch with germline at one junction end may stem from a read error. The genes are TRBV25-1 and TRBJ2-5, with a tentative D call TRBD1 (5 bases). Per germline, CDR1 MGHDK and CDR2 SYGVNS. The CDR3 sequence is 11 residues long. Here the CDR3 DNA reads TGTGCCAGCAGTGAAGGCATAAGGGGCCACTTC. It yields the protein CASSEGIRGHF. Using reference TRBV25-1 and TRBJ2-5 for the parts outside the CDR3, the full variable domain is EADIYQTPRYLVIGTGKKITLECSQTMGHDKMYWYQQDPGMELHLIHYSYGVNSTEKGDLSSESTVSRIRTEHFPLTLESARPSHTSQYLCASSEGIRGHFGPGTRLLVL.

The chain links TRBV4-3 to TRBJ1-1; TRBD1 aligns across 8 bases. The CDR3 sequence is 16 residues long. With 5 bases clipped from V and 1 base from J, the junction kept 9 bases outside the gene matches. Germline V CDR1 and CDR2: LGHNA, YSLEER. CDR3 sequence reads: CASSLRTGTSNTEAFF. In DNA form, the CDR3 reads TGCGCCAGCAGCTTACGGACAGGGACTTCGAACACTGAAGCTTTCTTT.

This clone has just a few counts. This chain connects TRBV29-1 to TRBJ1-1; D is perhaps TRBD1 (5 bases). The germline CDR1 and CDR2 sequences are SQVTM and ANQGSEA. This CDR3 contains 13 residues. Trimming shortened V by 5 bases and J by 2 bases, and 12 bases separated the two germline ends. The CDR3 sequence is CSVTQGGNTEAFF. The DNA of the CDR3 is TGCAGCGTTACCCAGGGCGGAAACACTGAAGCTTTCTTT.